This is a list of T cell receptor beta chains from one sample in a study of T cell repertoires in cytomegalovirus infection. Antigens for these TCRs are unknown. Via MiXCR, TCRdb re-called the reads, giving one row per CDR3 protein. The table lists roughly 340,000 distinct CDR3 sequences, under 35% of them singletons. The specimen comprised cultured PBMCs, sampled from culture after CMV antigen stimulation. The receptor source for this set is a human donor in good health (CMV status not recorded). Some clones in this sample may be carry-over from other donors' samples. CDR3s include the opening cysteine and the closing phenylalanine or tryptophan.

v_gene: TRBV20-1
CDR3aa: CSARVTGRPGNTIYF

v_gene: TRBV7-9
CDR3aa: CASSLGGTEYGYTF

v_gene: TRBV28
CDR3aa: CASSLFRTNGNTIYF

v_gene: TRBV2
CDR3aa: CASSILDPTGELFF

v_gene: TRBV14
CDR3aa: CASSQVAGMELFF

v_gene: TRBV19
CDR3aa: CASSISTGNSNQPQHF

v_gene: TRBV12-3/TRBV12-4
CDR3aa: CASSARHPSESPLHF

v_gene: TRBV25-1
CDR3aa: CASSPGEVVTEAFF

v_gene: TRBV5-4
CDR3aa: CASSQERGPYNEQFF

v_gene: TRBV6-2/TRBV6-3
CDR3aa: CASSFQVGGTTSGGSPYNEQFF

v_gene: TRBV7-2
CDR3aa: CASSFQRENSYSGNTIYF

v_gene: TRBV27
CDR3aa: CASSLKITDTQYF

v_gene: TRBV6-6
CDR3aa: CASSSGTSGTDTQYF

v_gene: TRBV5-1
CDR3aa: CASSSGSSNTEAFF

v_gene: TRBV2
CDR3aa: CASSTGIGTDTQYF

v_gene: TRBV7-4
CDR3aa: CASSFGSQKNNEQFF

v_gene: TRBV10-2
CDR3aa: CASRSGGGMNTEAFF

v_gene: TRBV19
CDR3aa: CASRLADTGELFF

v_gene: TRBV27
CDR3aa: CASRRKGYNEQFF

v_gene: TRBV12-3/TRBV12-4
CDR3aa: CASSSLGTGGESRNQPQHF

v_gene: TRBV4-2
CDR3aa: CASSQDGGGGTEAFF

v_gene: TRBV6-6
CDR3aa: CASSYFSREAFF

v_gene: TRBV28
CDR3aa: CASSLSRGTAKGGEQFF

v_gene: TRBV6-5
CDR3aa: CASRRDPSSYEQYF

v_gene: TRBV15
CDR3aa: CATSHFPAGEQYF

v_gene: TRBV19
CDR3aa: CASSNDTPNTGELFF

v_gene: TRBV7-3
CDR3aa: CASSLMGGETEAFF

v_gene: TRBV7-9
CDR3aa: CASSFSQLRPSTDTQYF

v_gene: TRBV5-1
CDR3aa: CASSFGQAQETQYF

v_gene: TRBV2
CDR3aa: CASTDTSYEQYF

v_gene: TRBV7-7
CDR3aa: CASSPGPYRAYQETQYF

v_gene: TRBV7-3
CDR3aa: CASSLMGGQGYGANVLTF

v_gene: TRBV11-2
CDR3aa: CASSSGQARSEAFF

v_gene: TRBV7-9
CDR3aa: CASSRLAGASTAQYF

v_gene: TRBV6-1
CDR3aa: CASLRTQFGDGYTF

v_gene: TRBV11-2
CDR3aa: CASSLGQGSLGFSGYTF

v_gene: TRBV7-8
CDR3aa: CASSPPGQGATDTQYF

v_gene: TRBV7-9
CDR3aa: CASSLTEAEAFF

v_gene: TRBV7-3
CDR3aa: CASSPKGGTTYEQYF

v_gene: TRBV18
CDR3aa: CASSPPTDDRYTF

v_gene: TRBV19
CDR3aa: CASSPRTDSEAFF

v_gene: TRBV7-9
CDR3aa: CASSHPGQGSYEQYF

v_gene: TRBV7-9
CDR3aa: CASRTEQETQYF

v_gene: TRBV6-1
CDR3aa: CASSVGTGAAGELFF

v_gene: TRBV20-1
CDR3aa: CSATTSSDTQYF

v_gene: TRBV12-3/TRBV12-4
CDR3aa: CASRSEQGPNQPQHF

v_gene: TRBV7-2
CDR3aa: CASSLLGTATTYEQCF

v_gene: TRBV7-2
CDR3aa: CASSFKSLSGNTIYF

v_gene: TRBV25-1
CDR3aa: CASSGWEVGGSPGELFF

v_gene: TRBV7-8
CDR3aa: CASSLLRTYGYTF

v_gene: TRBV7-2
CDR3aa: CASSLGATSGSWLKYF